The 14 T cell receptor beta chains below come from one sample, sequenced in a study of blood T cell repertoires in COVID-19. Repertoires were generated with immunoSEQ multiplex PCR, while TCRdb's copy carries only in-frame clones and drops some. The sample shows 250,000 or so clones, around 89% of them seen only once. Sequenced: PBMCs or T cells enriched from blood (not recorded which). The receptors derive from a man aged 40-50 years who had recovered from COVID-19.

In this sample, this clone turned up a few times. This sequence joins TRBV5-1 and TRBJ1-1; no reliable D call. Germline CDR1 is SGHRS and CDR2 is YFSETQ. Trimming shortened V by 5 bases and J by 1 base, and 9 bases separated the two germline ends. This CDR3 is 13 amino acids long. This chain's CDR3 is CASREQQNTEAFF. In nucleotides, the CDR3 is TGCGCCAGCAGAGAACAGCAGAACACTGAAGCTTTCTTT.

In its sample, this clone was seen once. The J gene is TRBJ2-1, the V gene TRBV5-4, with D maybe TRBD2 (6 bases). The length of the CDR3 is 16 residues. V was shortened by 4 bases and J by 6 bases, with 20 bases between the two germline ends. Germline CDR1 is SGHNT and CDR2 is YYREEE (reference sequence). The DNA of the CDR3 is TGTGCCAGCAGCAAGGAAGTTGGGAGGACGCGCAATGAGCAGTTCTTC. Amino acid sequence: CASSKEVGRTRNEQFF.

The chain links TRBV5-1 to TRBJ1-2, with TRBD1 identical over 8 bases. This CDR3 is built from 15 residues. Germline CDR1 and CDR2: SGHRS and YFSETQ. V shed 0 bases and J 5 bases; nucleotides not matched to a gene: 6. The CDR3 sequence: CASSLGGTGVYGYTF. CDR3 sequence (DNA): TGCGCCAGCAGCTTGGGTGGGACAGGCGTGTATGGCTACACCTTC.

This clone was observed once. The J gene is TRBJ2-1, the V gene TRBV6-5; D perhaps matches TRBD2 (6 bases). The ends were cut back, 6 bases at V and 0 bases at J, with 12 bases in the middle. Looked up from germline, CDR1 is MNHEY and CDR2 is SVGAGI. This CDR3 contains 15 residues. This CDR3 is CASRLGGSSYNEQFF. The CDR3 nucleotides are TGTGCCAGCAGACTGGGGGGAAGCTCCTACAATGAGCAGTTCTTC.

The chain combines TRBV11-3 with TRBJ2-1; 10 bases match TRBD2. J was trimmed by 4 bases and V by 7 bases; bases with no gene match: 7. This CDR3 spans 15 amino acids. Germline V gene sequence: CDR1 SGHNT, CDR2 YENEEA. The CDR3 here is CASNPVAGGYNEQFF. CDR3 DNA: TGTGCCAGCAACCCTGTAGCGGGGGGATACAATGAGCAGTTCTTC. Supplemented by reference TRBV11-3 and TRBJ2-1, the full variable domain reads EAGVVQSPRYKIIEKKQPVAFWCNPISGHNTLYWYLQNLGQGPELLIRYENEEAVDDSQLPKDRFSAERLKGVDSTLKIQPAELGDSAVYLCASNPVAGGYNEQFFGPGTRLTVL.

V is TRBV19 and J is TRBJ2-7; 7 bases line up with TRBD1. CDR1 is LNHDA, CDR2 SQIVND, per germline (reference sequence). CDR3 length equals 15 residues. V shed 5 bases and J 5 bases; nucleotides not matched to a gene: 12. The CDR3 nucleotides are TGTGCCAGTAGTCCACGACAGGGTGCATTGGACGAGCAGTACTTC. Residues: CASSPRQGALDEQYF.

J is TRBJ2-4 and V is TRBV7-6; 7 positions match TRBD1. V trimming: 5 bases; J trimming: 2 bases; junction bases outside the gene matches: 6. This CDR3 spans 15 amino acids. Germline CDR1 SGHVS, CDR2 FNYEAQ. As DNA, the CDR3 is TGTGCCAGCAGCACCCGGACAGGTCCCAAAAACATTCAGTACTTC. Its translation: CASSTRTGPKNIQYF.

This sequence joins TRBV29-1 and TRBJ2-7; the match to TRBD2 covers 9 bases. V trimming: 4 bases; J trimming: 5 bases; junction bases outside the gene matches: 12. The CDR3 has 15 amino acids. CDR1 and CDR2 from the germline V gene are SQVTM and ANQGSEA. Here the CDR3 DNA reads TGCAGCGTTGTCCGGGGTAGCGGGAGTGAGAACGAGCAGTACTTC. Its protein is CSVVRGSGSENEQYF.

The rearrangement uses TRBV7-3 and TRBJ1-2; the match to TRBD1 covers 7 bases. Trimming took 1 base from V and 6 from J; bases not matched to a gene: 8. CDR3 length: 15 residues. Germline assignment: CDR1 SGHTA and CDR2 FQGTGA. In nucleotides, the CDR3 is TGTGCCAGCAGCTTAAATCGGGGACAGCCAGATGGCTACACCTTC. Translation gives CASSLNRGQPDGYTF.

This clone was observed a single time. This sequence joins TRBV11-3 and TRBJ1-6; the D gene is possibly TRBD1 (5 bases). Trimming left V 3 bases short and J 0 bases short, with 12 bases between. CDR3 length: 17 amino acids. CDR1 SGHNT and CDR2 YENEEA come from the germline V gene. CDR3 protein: CASSFKQVSSYNSPLHF. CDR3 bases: TGTGCCAGCAGCTTCAAACAGGTCAGCTCCTATAATTCACCCCTCCACTTT.

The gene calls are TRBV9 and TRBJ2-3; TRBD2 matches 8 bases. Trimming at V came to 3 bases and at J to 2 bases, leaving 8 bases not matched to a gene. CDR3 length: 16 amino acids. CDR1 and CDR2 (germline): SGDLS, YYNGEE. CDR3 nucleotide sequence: TGTGCCAGCAGCGCTGTTAGCGGGAAAGTCACAGATACGCAGTATTTT. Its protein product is CASSAVSGKVTDTQYF.

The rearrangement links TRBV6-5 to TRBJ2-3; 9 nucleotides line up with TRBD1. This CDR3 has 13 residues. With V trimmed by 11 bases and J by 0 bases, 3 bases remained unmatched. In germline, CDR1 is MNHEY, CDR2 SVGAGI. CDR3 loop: CAGDRVSTDTQYF. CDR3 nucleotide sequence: TGTGCCGGGGACAGGGTAAGCACAGATACGCAGTATTTT.

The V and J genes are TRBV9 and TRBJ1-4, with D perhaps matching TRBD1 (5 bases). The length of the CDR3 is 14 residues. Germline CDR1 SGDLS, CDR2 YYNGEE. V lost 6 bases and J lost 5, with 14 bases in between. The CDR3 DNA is TGTGCCAGCAACTTCGGACAAGCGAATGAAAAACTGTTTTTT. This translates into CASNFGQANEKLFF.

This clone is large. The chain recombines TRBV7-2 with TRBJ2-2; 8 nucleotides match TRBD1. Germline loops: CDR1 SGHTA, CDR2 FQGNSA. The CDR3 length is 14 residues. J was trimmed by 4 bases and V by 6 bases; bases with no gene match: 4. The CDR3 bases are TGTGCCAGCAGGGACAGGGTGGCCACCGGGGAGCTGTTTTTT. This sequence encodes CASRDRVATGELFF.